This T cell receptor beta chain originates from a study of graft-versus-host responses after intestinal transplantation (TCRdb year 2021). Study-wide context: Recipients received multivisceral, liver-intestinal, or isolated intestinal transplants. Alloreactive clones were identified by sequencing pre-transplant mixed lymphocyte reaction products and comparing them with unstimulated pre-transplant donor and recipient T cells. Instead of going to the commercial service, samples from a few later patients were sequenced in-house on an Illumina MiSeq and processed with MiXCR. Graft-versus-host and host-versus-graft alloreactive T cell clones were tracked in the graft, circulation and bone marrow after intestinal transplantation using bulk TCR-beta CDR3 sequencing. Every recipient was given anti-thymocyte globulin induction, followed by approximately three years of maintenance tacrolimus and steroids. Donor T cell macrochimerism was defined as a peak of at least 4% donor T cells among recipient peripheral blood mononuclear cells. Of the roughly 24 intestinal transplant recipients enrolled in the cohort, one of whom was a retransplant, 3 patients without pretransplant specimens were excluded.

The library was produced with the immunoSEQ multiplex PCR assay. For most patients, high-throughput TCR-beta CDR3 sequencing of genomic DNA was performed by Adaptive Biotechnologies. Per the original workflow: Adaptive's ImmunoSEQ software was the source of the TCR sequencing data for about 18 patients, while a few other patients were processed with MiXCR and VDJtools. CDR3 nucleotide sequences shared between donor and recipient were removed because their origin could not be assigned. To be classed as alloreactive, a clone needed at least 2-fold expansion over unstimulated cells and a minimum CFSE-low frequency of 0.002% (template counts) or 0.001% (read counts). Clones detected in sequenced pre-transplant spleen, lymph node, or MLR CFSE-low populations of the donor or recipient were defined as mappable. The cumulative frequency of alloreactive clones was calculated as a percentage of all sequences, weighted by copy number. TCRdb stores this immuneACCESS table with in-frame sequences only. Part of the clones is absent; in the studies checked, under half of the shortfall reflects unresolved V genes, and no reason is known for the rest. V, J and clone size are those of that table, while D and trimming were read from the DNA. The sample data list just under 100,000 clones, and over 75% of these were observed just once. The ten largest clones capture about 15% of the sample.

Paper-wide results and their limitations: In the allografts of patients with donor T cell macrochimerism, GvH to HvG T cell clonal ratios were high. Early after transplant, declines in HvG clones were associated with peak levels of circulating GvH clones. GvH clones turned up in recipient bone marrow, with some appearing earlier in ileal mucosa or blood, a pattern consistent with an intestinal mucosal origin. Conclusions were limited by the relatively low number and heterogeneity of intestinal transplant patients.

Note on this clone: It has no known antigen specificity. No base quality information exists; no much larger clone differs at one position.

V drops 6 bases and J drops 9 bases, leaving 21 bases in between. The CDR3 measures 14 amino acids from cysteine to phenylalanine. Kept here is only the CDR3 DNA, which spans 42 bases and is read in frame from base 1. As encoded in the germline V gene, CDR1 is MRHNA while CDR2 is SNTAGT. In the first month after transplant, blood samples were collected up to 4 times, and after that at least monthly when available. This receptor was obtained from a human patient who received an intestinal transplant, so some T cells may come from the graft donor. Recombination joined TRBV6-4 with TRBJ2-7; a confident D gene designation cannot be given. The source was PBMCs, collected approximately 420 days after intestinal transplant. This receptor carries the CDR3 CASSPVLRPSVQYF. The bases are TGTGCCAGCAGCCCAGTGCTGCGGCCTTCGGTGCAGTACTTC.